What follows are 26 T cell receptor beta chains derived from one specimen sequenced in a study of T cells in Graves' hyperthyroidism and ophthalmopathy. Amplified TCR beta CDR3 regions derived from RNA transcripts. Primed by the HTBI set, a first-round RT-PCR was run on the TCR CDR3. TCRdb passed the multiplex PCR reads through MiXCR, listing each CDR3 protein once. The data contain approximately 720,000 distinct CDR3 sequences, 18% of them singletons. The sequenced sample was blood. The receptors were sampled from a woman aged 45 to 65 with Graves' hyperthyroidism that later progressed to Graves' ophthalmopathy.

This clonotype was picked up many times. This chain links TRBV2 with TRBJ2-7; no firm D call. Germline V gene data show CDR1 as SNHLY and CDR2 as FYNNEI. Trimming shortened V by 6 bases and J by 1 base, and 7 bases separated the two germline ends. The CDR3 covers 12 residues. The CDR3 spells CASRPRSYEQYF. The CDR3 nucleotides read TGTGCCAGCAGACCAAGGTCCTACGAGCAGTACTTC.

V is TRBV4-1 and J is TRBJ1-1; D is ambiguous. Trimming removed 3 bases from V and 0 bases from J, with 8 bases in between. Looked up from germline, CDR1 is MGHRA and CDR2 is YSYEKL. The length of the CDR3 is 14 residues. The CDR3 sequence is CASSHPRVNTEAFF. CDR3 sequence (DNA): TGCGCCAGCAGCCACCCCCGGGTGAACACTGAAGCTTTCTTT.

The gene calls are TRBV7-6 and TRBJ2-2, with 7 bases lining up with TRBD2. This CDR3 has 17 amino acids. Per the germline V gene, CDR1 is SGHVS and CDR2 is FNYEAQ. V lost 7 bases to trimming and J lost 5 bases; unmatched junction nucleotides: 16. CDR3 in amino acids: CASTQGAGTGGTGELFF. The CDR3 DNA sequence: TGTGCCAGCACCCAGGGTGCTGGGACGGGGGGAACCGGGGAGCTGTTTTTT.

This clonotype was seen a single time. The chain employs TRBV29-1 and TRBJ2-2; 11 positions match TRBD1. This CDR3 comprises 15 residues. V lost 7 bases to trimming and J lost 7 bases; unmatched junction nucleotides: 11. The germline V gene has CDR1 SQVTM and CDR2 ANQGSEA. This CDR3 is CSAAGTGGSGGELFF. The CDR3 nucleotides read TGCAGCGCCGCCGGGACAGGGGGTTCGGGCGGGGAGCTGTTTTTT.

This clonotype has ten or more counts. The chain has TRBV6-1 and TRBJ2-7, with D perhaps matching TRBD1 (6 bases). The CDR3 runs 16 residues. The germline V gene has CDR1 MNHNS and CDR2 SASEGT. The germline V and J ends were trimmed by 2 bases and 4 bases, with 18 bases remaining between them. CDR3 in DNA: TGTGCCAGCAGTGAATCCCAGGGGATCTCCGGTTACGAGCAGTACTTC. It translates to CASSESQGISGYEQYF.

The chain is built from TRBV9 and TRBJ2-5; 7 bases align to TRBD1. The CDR3 has 15 amino acids. J gave up 5 bases and V 3 bases, and 10 bases lay outside the gene matches. CDR1 SGDLS and CDR2 YYNGEE come from the germline V gene. In DNA, the CDR3 is TGTGCCAGCAGCGCGGGACAGTACGCTAGGGAGACCCAGTACTTC. Protein sequence: CASSAGQYARETQYF.

This clonotype was observed at least ten times. The chain combines TRBV3-1 with TRBJ2-4; no clear D. Germline-derived CDR1 and CDR2 are LGHDT and YNNKEL (reference sequence). The V end was cut by 1 base, the J end by 9 bases, with 16 bases between. The length of the CDR3 is 15 residues. The CDR3 bases are TGTGCCAGCAGCCAAGTTCTGGGGAAGGGTACCATTCAGTACTTC. Translating it yields CASSQVLGKGTIQYF.

The CDR3 nucleotides are TGCAGTGCTAGAGATTACGCTAGCGGGATCTCCTACGAGCAGTACTTC. This translates into CSARDYASGISYEQYF. The V gene is TRBV20-1, the J gene TRBJ2-7; 9 bases map to TRBD2. With V trimmed by 0 bases and J by 0 bases, 6 bases remained unmatched. Germline CDR1 reads DFQATT; CDR2 reads SNEGSKA (reference sequence). CDR3 length equals 16 residues.

This clonotype was seen at least ten times. The rearrangement links TRBV5-1 to TRBJ1-6; 7 bases match TRBD1. V dropped 0 bases and J dropped 7; count of bases not matched to a gene: 4. The CDR3 consists of 15 residues. In germline, CDR1 is SGHRS, CDR2 YFSETQ. Here the CDR3 DNA reads TGCGCCAGCAGCTTGGCCGGCAGGGGGAATTCACCCCTCCACTTT. Its protein is CASSLAGRGNSPLHF.

A few counts support this clonotype. V usage is TRBV12-3 or TRBV12-4 and J usage is TRBJ2-5; the D call may be TRBD1 or TRBD2 (6 bases each). This CDR3 is 15 amino acids long. V lost 7 bases and J 5 bases, leaving 20 bases between the germline ends. The chain's CDR3 is CASTPNRGPGETQYF. The CDR3 bases are TGTGCCAGCACACCCAACCGGGGGCCGGGGGAGACCCAGTACTTC.

This clonotype showed up many times. J is TRBJ1-2 and V is TRBV11-2; D is undetermined. Trimming stripped 1 base from V and 11 bases from J, with 14 bases between. The V gene's germline CDR1 is SGHAT and CDR2 FQNNGV. The CDR3 extends over 13 amino acids. DNA of the CDR3: TGTGCCAGCAGCTTAGGGCCAGCACCCAAATACACCTTC. Translated, it gives CASSLGPAPKYTF.

There are a few counts of this clonotype. The chain uses TRBV10-3 and TRBJ1-6; 7 nucleotides line up with TRBD1. Germline CDR1 is ENHRY and CDR2 is SYGVKD. Trimming removed 0 bases from V and 11 bases from J; junction bases left unmatched: 4. This CDR3 is built from 14 residues. As DNA, the CDR3 is TGTGCCATCAGTGAGTCCCCGACAGGGACACCCCTCCACTTT. Its protein product is CAISESPTGTPLHF.

Concerning this clonotype itself: Given a much more abundant clone one base away, this may be a read error. This likely comes from a read error, as the CDR3 has no conserved phenylalanine or tryptophan at its end. The rearrangement joins TRBV30 to TRBJ1-1; D call uncertain. V lost 0 bases and J 4 bases, leaving 9 bases between the germline ends. In germline, CDR1 is GTSNPN, CDR2 SVGIG (reference sequence). The CDR3 sequence is 13 residues long. The DNA for the CDR3 is TGTGCCTGGAGTGTACACGGGTTCACTGAAGCTTTCTTG. The encoded protein is CAWSVHGFTEAFL.

Here the CDR3 DNA reads TGTGCCAGCCGGATACTGGAGGCTTCACCCCTCCACTTT. As protein: CASRILEASPLHF. The genes are TRBV12-3 or TRBV12-4 and TRBJ1-6; no firm D call. V lost 8 bases and J 9 bases, leaving 14 bases between the germline ends. CDR3 length: 13 residues.

There are a few counts of this clonotype. The chain is built from TRBV6-1 and TRBJ2-3; 9 bases are shared with TRBD1. The germline V gene encodes CDR1 MNHNS and CDR2 SASEGT. V lost 3 bases and J lost 1; bases outside the gene matches: 11. CDR3 length: 18 residues. CDR3 loop: CASSDHRNRGRGTDTQYF. DNA of the CDR3: TGTGCCAGCAGTGACCACCGTAACAGGGGGCGCGGCACAGATACGCAGTATTTT.

The rearrangement uses TRBV20-1 and TRBJ1-2, with 10 bases fitting TRBD1. Germline CDR1 reads DFQATT; CDR2 reads SNEGSKA (reference sequence). This CDR3 is built from 15 residues. The J segment lost 2 bases and the V segment lost 6 bases, leaving 9 bases of the junction unmatched. Here the CDR3 reads CSADVRTGGNYGYTF. DNA of the CDR3: TGCAGTGCAGACGTCCGGACAGGGGGAAACTATGGCTACACCTTC.

This clonotype turned up a few times. V gene TRBV24-1 combines with J gene TRBJ2-5; no clear D. Germline assignment: CDR1 KGHDR and CDR2 SFDVKD. This CDR3 is 12 amino acids long. V lost 1 base, J lost 5 bases, and 4 bases lay in between. The CDR3 nucleotides are TGTGCCACCAGTGATTTTTTGGAGACCCAGTACTTC. It encodes CATSDFLETQYF.

V and J are TRBV5-5 and TRBJ1-5; 9 bases are shared with TRBD1. Germline assignment: CDR1 SGHKS and CDR2 YYEKEE (reference sequence). This CDR3 is built from 15 residues. With V trimmed by 0 bases and J by 8 bases, 6 bases remained unmatched. CDR3 in amino acids: CASSLAGTGMKPQHF. For the CDR3, the DNA is TGTGCCAGCAGCTTGGCCGGGACAGGGATGAAGCCCCAGCATTTT. The variable domain in full, with the rest retrieved from reference TRBV5-5 and TRBJ1-5, is DAGVTQSPTHLIKTRGQQVTLRCSPISGHKSVSWYQQVLGQGPQFIFQYYEKEERGRGNFPDRFSARQFPNYSSELNVNALLLGDSALYLCASSLAGTGMKPQHFGDGTRLSIL.

The table lists this clonotype with many counts. The genes are TRBV3-1 and TRBJ1-1; D unclear. Germline CDR1 is LGHDT and CDR2 is YNNKEL (reference sequence). Trimming took 1 base from V and 7 from J, leaving 7 bases between them. The length of the CDR3 is 12 residues. This chain's CDR3 is CASSQAYREAFF. The CDR3 DNA follows: TGTGCCAGCAGCCAAGCGTATCGTGAAGCTTTCTTT.

In this sample, this clonotype turned up many times. This rearrangement joins TRBV20-1 to TRBJ2-2; 9 nucleotides align to TRBD2. Trimming took 1 base from V and 4 from J; bases not matched to a gene: 4. Germline CDR1 is DFQATT and CDR2 is SNEGSKA (reference sequence). The CDR3 totals 15 residues. DNA for the CDR3: TGCAGTGCTAGAGGGCGGGGGGGCGTCACCGGGGAGCTGTTTTTT. Translated, it gives CSARGRGGVTGELFF.

This clonotype has a handful of counts. The rearrangement links TRBV4-1 to TRBJ2-7; TRBD1 matches at 7 bases. The germline gives CDR1 MGHRA, CDR2 YSYEKL. V dropped 0 bases and J dropped 1; count of bases not matched to a gene: 6. This CDR3 comprises 16 residues. Here the CDR3 DNA reads TGCGCCAGCAGCCAAGATCGGGAACAGGGGTCCTACGAGCAGTACTTC. Amino acids: CASSQDREQGSYEQYF.

This clonotype was seen ten or more times. The chain combines TRBV11-3 with TRBJ2-7; D is uncertain. Germline V lookup: CDR1 SGHNT, CDR2 YENEEA. Trimming took 0 bases from V and 1 from J, leaving 10 bases between them. The CDR3 is 15 residues long. The CDR3 region has the DNA TGTGCCAGCAGCTTAGACTCCCGGATTTCCTACGAGCAGTACTTC. This encodes CASSLDSRISYEQYF.

The chain links TRBV12-3 or TRBV12-4 to TRBJ2-5; 7 bases are shared with TRBD2. Trimming took 3 bases from V and 1 from J; bases not matched to a gene: 14. The CDR3 covers 18 residues. The CDR3, as DNA: TGTGCCAGCAGTTTGGGCCCAAGGGCAGCGGGGCTCCAAGAGACCCAGTACTTC. Translation: CASSLGPRAAGLQETQYF.

This clonotype has only a few counts. This chain uses TRBV7-3 with TRBJ2-6; D tentatively reads TRBD1 or TRBD2 (5 bases each). The CDR3 runs 17 residues. Germline CDR1 and CDR2: SGHTA and FQGTGA. V shed 2 bases and J shed 0 bases, with 11 bases lying between them. DNA of the CDR3: TGTGCCAGCAGCTTACCGGGACGGATCTCTGGGGCCAACGTCCTGACTTTC. Protein sequence: CASSLPGRISGANVLTF.

This clonotype came up a few times. The V and J genes are TRBV29-1 and TRBJ1-1; 7 bases align to TRBD1. This CDR3 region has 12 residues. Germline values: CDR1 SQVTM, CDR2 ANQGSEA. V was pared by 6 bases and J by 0 bases, with 1 base of the junction left unmatched. The CDR3 sequence is CSVGQMNTEAFF. The CDR3 nucleotides read TGCAGCGTGGGACAGATGAACACTGAAGCTTTCTTT. The complete variable domain, with remaining parts taken from reference TRBV29-1 and TRBJ1-1, reads SAVISQKPSRDICQRGTSLTIQCQVDSQVTMMFWYRQQPGQSLTLIATANQGSEATYESGFVIDKFPISRPNLTFSTLTVSNMSPEDSSIYLCSVGQMNTEAFFGQGTRLTVV.

The chain couples TRBV12-3 or TRBV12-4 to TRBJ1-5; D may be TRBD1 (5 bases). Trimming cost V 5 bases and J 7 bases, with 15 bases left between them. The CDR3 totals 14 residues. The CDR3 loop reads CASSRSRGSQPQHF. The CDR3 DNA reads TGTGCCAGCAGTAGGAGTCGGGGGAGCCAGCCCCAGCATTTT.